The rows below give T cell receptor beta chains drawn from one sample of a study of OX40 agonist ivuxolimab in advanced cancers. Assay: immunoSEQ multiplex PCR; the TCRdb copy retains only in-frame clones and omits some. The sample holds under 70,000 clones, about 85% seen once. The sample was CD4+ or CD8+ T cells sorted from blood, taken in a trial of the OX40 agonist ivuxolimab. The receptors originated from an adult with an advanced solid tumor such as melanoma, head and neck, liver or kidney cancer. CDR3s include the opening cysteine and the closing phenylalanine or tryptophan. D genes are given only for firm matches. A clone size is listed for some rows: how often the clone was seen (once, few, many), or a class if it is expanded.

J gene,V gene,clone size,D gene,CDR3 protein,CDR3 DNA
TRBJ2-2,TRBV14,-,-,CASSQGAGAGELFF,TGTGCCAGCAGCCAGGGGGCTGGCGCCGGGGAGCTGTTTTTT
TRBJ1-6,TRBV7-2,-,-,CASSLLQGRSPLHF,TGTGCCAGCAGCTTACTGCAGGGTCGGTCACCCCTCCACTTT
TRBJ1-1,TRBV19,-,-,CASSKRSVSEAFF,TGTGCCAGTAGTAAGCGGTCTGTTAGTGAAGCTTTCTTT
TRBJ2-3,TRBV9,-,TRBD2,CASSVSGTSGTDTQYF,TGTGCCAGCAGCGTATCCGGGACTAGCGGCACAGATACGCAGTATTTT
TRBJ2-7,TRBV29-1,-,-,CSVEHLTGYEQYF,TGCAGCGTTGAACATCTGACAGGCTACGAGCAGTACTTC
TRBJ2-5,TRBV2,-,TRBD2,CASSVGLAGEETQYF,TGTGCCAGCAGTGTGGGGCTAGCGGGAGAAGAGACCCAGTACTTC
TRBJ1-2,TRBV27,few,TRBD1,CASSLSGQGALNGYTF,TGTGCCAGCAGTTTATCGGGACAGGGGGCGCTGAATGGCTACACCTTC
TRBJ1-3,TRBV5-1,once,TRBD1,CASSFGQGAGNTIYF,TGCGCCAGCAGTTTCGGACAGGGGGCTGGAAACACCATATATTTT
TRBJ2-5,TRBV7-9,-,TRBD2,CASSAPGLAGETQYF,TGTGCCAGCAGCGCCCCGGGACTAGCCGGGGAGACCCAGTACTTC
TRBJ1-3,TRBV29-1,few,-,CSVATDNGNTIYF,TGCAGCGTCGCAACAGATAATGGAAACACCATATATTTT
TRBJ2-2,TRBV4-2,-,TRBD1,CASSQDRGLSGGELFF,TGTGCCAGCAGCCAGGACAGGGGGCTTTCGGGCGGGGAGCTGTTTTTT
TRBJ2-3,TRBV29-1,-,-,CSGAAGNTDTQYF,TGCAGCGGGGCGGCGGGGAACACAGATACGCAGTATTTT
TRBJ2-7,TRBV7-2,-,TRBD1,CASRLLRDSTYEQYF,TGTGCCAGCAGACTCCTCCGGGACAGCACCTACGAGCAGTACTTC
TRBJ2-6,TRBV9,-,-,CASSVTSQGGGANVLTF,TGTGCCAGCAGCGTAACCTCACAGGGTGGTGGGGCCAACGTCCTGACTTTC
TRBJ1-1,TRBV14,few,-,CASSQQGYTEAFF,TGTGCCAGCAGCCAACAGGGATATACTGAAGCTTTCTTT
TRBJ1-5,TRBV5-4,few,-,CASSPMAGLNNQPQHF,TGTGCCAGCAGTCCAATGGCGGGACTGAACAATCAGCCCCAGCATTTT
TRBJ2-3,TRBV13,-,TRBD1,CASSPVLSGTGYSDTQYF,TGTGCCAGCAGCCCCGTACTATCCGGGACAGGGTATTCAGATACGCAGTATTTT
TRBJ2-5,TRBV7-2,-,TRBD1,CASSRTGQGQETQYF,TGTGCCAGCAGCCGAACGGGACAGGGCCAAGAGACCCAGTACTTC
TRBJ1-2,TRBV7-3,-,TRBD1,CASSLNGQGNYGYTF,TGTGCCAGCAGCCTTAACGGACAGGGGAACTATGGCTACACCTTC
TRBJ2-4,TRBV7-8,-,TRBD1,CASSLGQVKNIQYF,TGTGCCAGCAGCCTGGGACAGGTCAAAAACATTCAGTACTTC
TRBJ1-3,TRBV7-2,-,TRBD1,CASSLDRVGNTIYF,TGTGCCAGCAGCCTGGACAGGGTCGGAAACACCATATATTTT
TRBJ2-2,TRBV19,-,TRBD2,CASSVGLAGVTGELFF,TGTGCCAGTAGTGTGGGACTAGCGGGAGTCACCGGGGAGCTGTTTTTT
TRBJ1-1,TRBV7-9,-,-,CASSHRVGLNTEAFF,TGTGCCAGCAGCCACAGGGTCGGACTGAACACTGAAGCTTTCTTT